This T cell receptor (beta chain) was captured by sequencing in a study of CD8 T cells in Susac syndrome. When the RNA was reverse transcribed, random hexamers were used with an input of roughly 0.5 to 1 ug. Across 54 Vbeta and 13 Jbeta, immunoSEQ multiplex PCR amplified TCR beta CDR3. MiXCR was run by TCRdb on the immunoSEQ multiplex PCR reads, yielding one entry per CDR3 protein. The sample shows about 210,000 distinct CDR3 sequences, about 94% of them seen only once. Sequencing of TCR beta drew on CD8+ and CD4+ T cells from blood. While serving as controls, healthy donors were matched for age and sex. The CD8+ and CD4+ T cells were negatively isolated, with the TEMRA cells enriched by FACS. This clonotype has a handful of counts. With V trimmed by 4 bases and J by 6 bases, 0 bases remained unmatched. Germline V gene lookup returns CDR1 SQVTM and CDR2 ANQGSEA. This CDR3 spans 11 amino acids.

Sequencing used CD4+ T cells from PBMCs. This clonotype was obtained from a human donor in good health. This sequence joins TRBV29-1 and TRBJ2-7, with 10 bases lining up with TRBD1. Here the CDR3 DNA reads TGCAGCGTTGGACAGGGGGCCGAGCAGTACGTC. Translating gives CSVGQGAEQYV.